What follows is one T cell receptor beta chain and its context. CDR3 length: 15 amino acids. Trimming left V 2 bases short and J 6 bases short, with 16 bases between. Germline CDR1 is SGHVS and CDR2 is FQNEAQ. The sample originates from a study of T cell repertoires in MIS-A myocarditis. Clones were sequenced by immunoSEQ multiplex PCR, and TCRdb holds only the in-frame ones, with some missing. The sample holds around 12,000 clones, 65% to 90% seen once. The sequence was obtained from a young man with fulminant myocarditis from multisystem inflammatory syndrome in adults (MIS-A) after COVID-19. The sequencing sample was made of right ventricle heart tissue obtained at autopsy. The chain joins TRBV7-8 to TRBJ1-1; D ambiguous. CDR3 coding DNA: TGTGCCAGCAGCTTAATGGTGAGGACTCGGCCTGAAGCTTTCTTT. Translating gives CASSLMVRTRPEAFF.